The 18 T cell receptor beta chains below come from one sample, sequenced in a study of T cells in localized non-small cell lung cancer. Repertoires were generated with immunoSEQ multiplex PCR, while TCRdb's copy carries only in-frame clones and drops some. Of nearly 40,000 clones in the sample, around 87% were seen once. Source: peripheral blood, taken before any cancer treatment. The source is a man between 18 and 55 years old with stage I lung adenocarcinoma.

Here the CDR3 DNA reads TGTGCCAGCAGTATCCCCCAGGGGGGGAAAGCTTTCTTT. It codes for CASSIPQGGKAFF. The J gene is TRBJ1-1, the V gene TRBV27; 7 bases line up with TRBD1. This CDR3 region has 13 residues. With V trimmed by 5 bases and J by 9 bases, 9 bases remained unmatched. The germline V gene has CDR1 MNHEY and CDR2 SMNVEV (reference sequence).

The chain has TRBV5-1 and TRBJ2-7; 9 bases are shared with TRBD2. Germline V gene sequence: CDR1 SGHRS, CDR2 YFSETQ. V shed 4 bases, J shed 2 bases, and the junction held 4 bases outside the gene matches. The CDR3 has 14 amino acids. The CDR3: CASSPGLAAYEQYF. CDR3 in DNA: TGCGCCAGCAGCCCGGGACTAGCCGCCTACGAGCAGTACTTC.

V usage is TRBV2 and J usage is TRBJ1-4, with D tentatively TRBD1 (6 bases). The CDR3 runs 16 residues. CDR1 is SNHLY and CDR2 is FYNNEI in the germline V gene. V was cut by 6 bases and J by 2 bases, with 16 bases left in between. The CDR3 nucleotides are TGTGCCAGCAGAAAGGACAGCCGAGTGACTAATGAAAAACTGTTTTTT. The encoded protein is CASRKDSRVTNEKLFF.

The CDR3 protein is CASSQKGVGGNRAGGNTIYF. The CDR3 bases are TGCGCCAGCAGCCAAAAGGGGGTGGGAGGGAATAGGGCGGGAGGAAACACCATATATTTT. The V call is TRBV4-1, the J call TRBJ1-3; a possible D gene is TRBD1 (6 bases). The CDR3 runs 20 residues. The germline V gene encodes CDR1 MGHRA and CDR2 YSYEKL. Trimming removed 2 bases at V and 4 bases at J, with 27 bases between.

The chain recombines TRBV6-5 with TRBJ1-2, with TRBD1 matching 7 bases. The CDR3 extends over 14 amino acids. The trim removed 6 bases at V and 4 bases at J, leaving 8 bases unmatched. The germline CDR1 and CDR2 sequences are MNHEY and SVGAGI. The chain's CDR3 is CASSYDRAPYGYTF. CDR3 nucleotide sequence: TGTGCCAGCAGCTATGACAGGGCCCCCTATGGCTACACCTTC.

This clone was seen only once. Written as DNA, the CDR3 is TGTGCCAGCAGTCACACCCTCCCAGGGGCAGATACGCAGTATTTT. Its protein is CASSHTLPGADTQYF. The rearrangement joins TRBV28 to TRBJ2-3; the D gene is possibly TRBD1 (6 bases). The germline V gene has CDR1 MDHEN and CDR2 SYDVKM. The CDR3 loop spans 15 amino acids. With 5 bases removed from V and 4 bases from J, the gap between germline ends came to 16 bases.

The V and J genes are TRBV7-3 and TRBJ1-1, with D uncertain. There are 13 residues in the CDR3. Between the trimmed V and J ends, which lost 5 bases and 1 base, there was a span of 8 bases. The germline V gene encodes CDR1 SGHTA and CDR2 FQGTGA. The chain's CDR3 is CASSRTRNTEAFF. In nucleotides, the CDR3 is TGTGCCAGCAGCAGAACTAGGAACACTGAAGCTTTCTTT.

By share, this clone counts as medium-sized. The V call is TRBV28, the J call TRBJ1-4, with D perhaps TRBD1 (5 bases). V lost 2 bases and J lost 8, with 18 bases in between. This CDR3 has 16 residues. Germline V gives CDR1 MDHEN, CDR2 SYDVKM. Here the CDR3 DNA reads TGTGCCAGCAGTTTAAGGGGCTTCGCCTCCCCAGAAAAACTGTTTTTT. Its protein is CASSLRGFASPEKLFF.

Comment on this clone: Compared with germline, one end of the junction differs, possibly owing to a read error. The rearrangement links TRBV7-9 to TRBJ1-1, with D perhaps TRBD1 (5 bases). Per the germline V gene, CDR1 is SEHNR and CDR2 is FQNEAQ (reference sequence). The CDR3 covers 16 residues. The CDR3 nucleotides read TGTGCCAGCAACTTAGTTGGGGCCCTTCGAGGGCCTGAAGCTTTCTTT. Its translation is CASNLVGALRGPEAFF.

This chain connects TRBV5-1 to TRBJ2-2; D is uncertain. The length of the CDR3 is 14 residues. Germline lookup yields CDR1 SGHRS and CDR2 YFSETQ. Trimming stripped 0 bases from V and 5 bases from J, with 8 bases between. CDR3 nucleotide sequence: TGCGCCAGCAGCTTGGTCGCTGGGACCGGGGAGCTGTTTTTT. Protein product: CASSLVAGTGELFF.

V and J are TRBV7-2 and TRBJ2-7, with D possibly TRBD1 on 5 matching bases. Trimming cost V 3 bases and J 3 bases, with 12 bases left between them. The CDR3 runs to 14 residues. The germline V gene has CDR1 SGHTA and CDR2 FQGNSA. CDR3 residues: CASSFITGYYEQYF. As DNA, the CDR3 is TGTGCCAGCAGCTTTATTACAGGCTACTACGAGCAGTACTTC.

This chain connects TRBV10-3 to TRBJ2-7; 7 bases are shared with TRBD1. Germline V lookup: CDR1 ENHRY, CDR2 SYGVKD. Trimming at V came to 0 bases and at J to 1 base, leaving 6 bases not matched to a gene. This CDR3 is 16 amino acids long. This CDR3 reads CAISESGTVTSYEQYF. CDR3 in DNA: TGTGCCATCAGTGAGTCGGGGACAGTGACTTCCTACGAGCAGTACTTC.

The genes are TRBV27 and TRBJ2-3; D is undetermined. This CDR3 comprises 12 residues. Germline lookup yields CDR1 MNHEY and CDR2 SMNVEV (reference sequence). Trimming shortened V by 3 bases and J by 5 bases, and 6 bases separated the two germline ends. CDR3 coding DNA: TGTGCCAGCAGTTTTCCAGGAGATACGCAGTATTTT. Encoded protein: CASSFPGDTQYF.

This clone was observed a single time. The rearrangement joins TRBV6-5 to TRBJ2-7; 7 nucleotides agree with TRBD2. J lost 2 bases, V lost 7 bases, and 8 bases had no gene match. The CDR3 runs to 14 residues. Germline-derived CDR1 and CDR2 are MNHEY and SVGAGI. CDR3 loop: CASNKRGLTYEQYF. In nucleotides, the CDR3 is TGTGCCAGCAATAAGCGGGGTCTAACCTACGAGCAGTACTTC.

The CDR3 sequence: CASSLGPGRQTEAFF. The CDR3, as DNA: TGTGCCAGCAGCTTGGGGCCGGGACGCCAGACTGAAGCTTTCTTT. V is TRBV7-3 and J is TRBJ1-1, with a weak D call TRBD1 (5 bases). Per germline, CDR1 SGHTA and CDR2 FQGTGA. The length of the CDR3 is 15 residues. The V and J ends lost 3 bases and 5 bases respectively, with 16 bases between them.

The V and J genes are TRBV4-3 and TRBJ1-2; D may be TRBD1 (6 bases). V was pared by 0 bases and J by 4 bases, with 18 bases between. Germline CDR1 is LGHNA and CDR2 is YSLEER. This CDR3 spans 17 amino acids. The CDR3 reads CASSQELGQGTGYGYTF. CDR3 DNA sequence: TGCGCCAGCAGCCAAGAACTAGGGCAGGGGACGGGCTATGGCTACACCTTC.

The V and J genes are TRBV6-1 and TRBJ2-7; D perhaps matches TRBD2 (5 bases). This CDR3 contains 16 residues. V was trimmed by 0 bases and J by 0 bases, leaving 12 bases between them. Germline V gene sequence: CDR1 MNHNS, CDR2 SASEGT. CDR3 sequence: CASSEAVGRGSYEQYF. The CDR3 DNA sequence: TGTGCCAGCAGTGAAGCCGTTGGACGGGGCTCCTACGAGCAGTACTTC.

This rearrangement joins TRBV7-9 to TRBJ1-1; D is perhaps TRBD1 (6 bases). Germline CDR1 SEHNR, CDR2 FQNEAQ (reference sequence). V lost 5 bases to trimming and J lost 8 bases, with 9 bases between them. CDR3 length: 11 residues. CDR3 sequence reads: CASSRDREAFF. The CDR3 DNA reads TGTGCCAGCAGCCGCGACAGGGAAGCTTTCTTT. Looking up the rest from reference TRBV7-9 and TRBJ1-1 gives the full variable domain: DTGVSQNPRHKITKRGQNVTFRCDPISEHNRLYWYRQTLGQGPEFLTYFQNEAQLEKSRLLSDRFSAERPKGSFSTLEIQRTEQGDSAMYLCASSRDREAFFGQGTRLTVV.